This T cell receptor (beta chain) is from a study of control samples from healthy donors and cancer patients. V shed 6 bases, J shed 1 base, and the junction held 6 bases outside the gene matches. The length of the CDR3 is 15 residues. Germline lookup yields CDR1 SGHVS and CDR2 FQNEAQ. Profiling relied on immunoSEQ multiplex PCR, and the TCRdb table lists in-frame clones only, not all of them. The sample holds some 73,000 clones, 94% seen once. The TCR sequence derives from a middle-aged woman in good health. The specimen was blood. The chain carries TRBV7-8 and TRBJ1-1, with 9 bases identical to TRBD1. DNA for the CDR3: TGTGCCAGCAGACAACAGGGGGCACGGAACACTGAAGCTTTCTTT. Translated: CASRQQGARNTEAFF.